The 22 T cell receptor beta chains listed next were all sequenced from one sample in a study of metastatic and nonmetastatic thyroid tumors. TCRdb re-called clones via MiXCR from the PCR reads. This table has 14,000 or so clones, 20% to 30% appearing once. Among the patients, none had received any treatment before thyroid surgery. Sequenced sample: tumor tissue. These receptors all stem from a female donor with papillary thyroid cancer or a benign thyroid nodule (not recorded which). Some clones in this sample may be carry-over from other donors' samples.

With respect to this clone: The junction does not match germline at one end; this may be a read error. The gene calls are TRBV19 and TRBJ2-7; 7 bases map to TRBD2. Germline loops: CDR1 LNHDA, CDR2 SQIVND (reference sequence). The CDR3 spans 18 residues. The CDR3 loop reads CASIIKIGASGSSYEQYF. For the CDR3, the DNA is TGTGCCAGTATTATAAAGATTGGGGCTAGCGGTAGCTCCTACGAGCAGTACTTC.

This clone was counted only a few times. The chain uses TRBV10-2 and TRBJ2-2, with 13 nucleotides matching TRBD2. This CDR3 comprises 15 residues. The germline V gene has CDR1 WSHSY and CDR2 SAAADI. V lost 2 bases, J lost 8 bases, and 2 bases stayed unmatched. The CDR3 is CASSEGLAGAGELFF. For the CDR3, the DNA is TGCGCCAGCAGTGAGGGACTAGCGGGAGCGGGGGAGCTGTTTTTT.

This clone is medium-sized. V usage is TRBV27 and J usage is TRBJ1-1; 10 bases align to TRBD1. CDR1 MNHEY and CDR2 SMNVEV come from the germline V gene (reference sequence). J was trimmed by 10 bases and V by 4 bases; bases with no gene match: 9. This CDR3 comprises 14 residues. This CDR3 reads CASSSPLTGGAAFF. The CDR3 bases are TGTGCCAGCAGTTCTCCCCTGACAGGGGGCGCAGCTTTCTTT.

V usage is TRBV20-1 and J usage is TRBJ2-7, with 7 bases lining up with TRBD1. The germline V gene has CDR1 DFQATT and CDR2 SNEGSKA (reference sequence). V shed 4 bases and J 3 bases; nucleotides not matched to a gene: 6. This CDR3 has 13 residues. CDR3 region: CSATGTDFYEQYF. In DNA form, the CDR3 reads TGCAGTGCTACCGGGACAGATTTCTACGAGCAGTACTTC.

In this sample, this clone turned up many times. The chain combines TRBV5-6 with TRBJ2-5, with D perhaps TRBD2 (6 bases). The V end lost 2 bases, the J end lost 7 bases, and 18 bases lay between the germline ends. CDR1 and CDR2 (germline): SGHDT, YYEEEE. CDR3 length: 15 amino acids. The CDR3 region has the DNA TGTGCCAGCAGCTTTATCCCCCGGGGGAAGGGGACCCAGTACTTC. This codes for CASSFIPRGKGTQYF. Filled out from reference TRBV5-6 and TRBJ2-5, the complete variable domain reads DAGVTQSPTHLIKTRGQQVTLRCSPKSGHDTVSWYQQALGQGPQFIFQYYEEEERQRGNFPDRFSGHQFPNYSSELNVNALLLGDSALYLCASSFIPRGKGTQYFGPGTRLLVL.

This clone is medium-sized. V gene TRBV18 combines with J gene TRBJ2-6, with 7 bases matching TRBD1. The length of the CDR3 is 15 residues. The germline V gene has CDR1 KGHSH and CDR2 LQKENI. The V and J ends lost 6 bases and 0 bases, in that order; junction bases with no gene match: 2. CDR3 protein: CASSGQSSGANVLTF. In DNA form, the CDR3 reads TGTGCCAGCTCGGGACAGTCCTCTGGGGCCAACGTCCTGACTTTC.

The chain couples TRBV6-1 to TRBJ2-2; D is possibly TRBD1 (5 bases). The germline V gene has CDR1 MNHNS and CDR2 SASEGT. The CDR3 covers 14 residues. V was clipped by 6 bases and J by 3 bases, with 11 bases between them. CDR3 sequence reads: CASRTSRDTGELFF. The CDR3 DNA follows: TGTGCCAGCAGAACAAGCAGGGACACCGGGGAGCTGTTTTTT.

The table lists this clone with many counts. J is TRBJ2-2 and V is TRBV5-6; D not resolved. The V gene lost 1 base and the J gene lost 5 bases, with 6 bases spanning the gap. This CDR3 is 13 amino acids long. Germline loops: CDR1 SGHDT, CDR2 YYEEEE. The CDR3 coding sequence is TGTGCCAGCAGCTTGCGGATTACCGGGGAGCTGTTTTTT. As protein: CASSLRITGELFF.

This clone was detected many times. The J gene is TRBJ2-1, the V gene TRBV7-8, with 10 bases that match TRBD1. Trimming cost V 3 bases and J 0 bases; bases outside gene matches: 14. CDR3 length: 20 amino acids. In germline, CDR1 is SGHVS, CDR2 FQNEAQ. The CDR3: CASSFYLGDRGPSSYNEQFF. CDR3 DNA: TGTGCCAGCAGCTTCTACCTAGGGGACAGGGGACCGAGCTCCTACAATGAGCAGTTCTTC.

This clone is categorized as medium-sized. The chain uses TRBV20-1 and TRBJ2-1; a weak D match, TRBD2 (7 bases). Trimming stripped 6 bases from V and 8 bases from J, with 14 bases between. The germline V gene encodes CDR1 DFQATT and CDR2 SNEGSKA (reference sequence). The CDR3 extends over 12 amino acids. Here the CDR3 DNA reads TGCAGTGCCCCGGGGGGCTGGGATGAGCAGTTCTTC. Encoded protein: CSAPGGWDEQFF.

V usage is TRBV12-3 or TRBV12-4 and J usage is TRBJ1-5; the match to TRBD1 covers 9 bases. V shed 5 bases and J 3 bases; nucleotides not matched to a gene: 5. CDR3 length: 15 residues. CDR3 nucleotide sequence: TGTGCCAGCAGTAGGACAGGGGCCAACAATCAGCCCCAGCATTTT. As protein: CASSRTGANNQPQHF.

This clone is deemed medium-sized. The chain couples TRBV19 to TRBJ1-1; the match to TRBD1 covers 7 bases. The CDR3 is made up of 13 amino acids. Trimming at V came to 5 bases and at J to 5 bases, leaving 5 bases not matched to a gene. Germline CDR1 LNHDA, CDR2 SQIVND (reference sequence). CDR3 in DNA: TGTGCCAGTAGTCCACGGGACAGAACTGAAGCTTTCTTT. It is translated as CASSPRDRTEAFF.

This clone showed up just a few times. This chain joins TRBV3-1 and TRBJ2-1; D ambiguous. V was trimmed by 2 bases and J by 1 base, leaving 9 bases between them. This CDR3 contains 15 residues. CDR1 is LGHDT, CDR2 YNNKEL, per germline (reference sequence). CDR3 sequence (DNA): TGTGCCAGCAGCCAAAGGGCGAGGTCCTACAATGAGCAGTTCTTC. Translation: CASSQRARSYNEQFF.

A word on this clone: The conserved closing phenylalanine or tryptophan is absent in this CDR3, likely reflecting a read error. The CDR3 DNA follows: TGTGCCAGCAGTATACAGAACAGGGTCGGAGAGACCCAGTACTCC. Protein: CASSIQNRVGETQYS. V gene TRBV6-5 combines with J gene TRBJ2-5; D perhaps matches TRBD1 (6 bases). This CDR3 contains 15 residues. Germline V gene sequence: CDR1 MNHEY, CDR2 SVGAGI. Deletions cut 5 bases from V and 4 bases from J, with 17 bases between.

This clone is medium-sized within its sample. J is TRBJ2-2 and V is TRBV27, with 11 bases that match TRBD2. This CDR3 region has 16 residues. Losses at the gene ends were 4 bases for V and 6 bases for J; bases not matched to a gene: 7. From germline, CDR1 is MNHEY and CDR2 SMNVEV (reference sequence). The CDR3 DNA sequence: TGTGCCAGCAGTTCCGCTAGCGGGAGGTTTTCCGGGGAGCTGTTTTTT. Translating it yields CASSSASGRFSGELFF.

By proportion, this clone is medium-sized (0.01 to 0.1%). The CDR3, as DNA: TGTGCCAGCAGCCCAAGGGGGGGTAGCACAGATACGCAGTATTTT. This translates into CASSPRGGSTDTQYF. The chain uses TRBV11-3 and TRBJ2-3; the D gene is possibly TRBD2 (7 bases). The ends were cut back, 5 bases at V and 0 bases at J, with 12 bases in the middle. Germline V gene data show CDR1 as SGHNT and CDR2 as YENEEA. The CDR3 has 15 residues.

The chain couples TRBV28 to TRBJ2-7; 12 nucleotides align to TRBD1. V shed 9 bases, J shed 1 base, and the junction held 4 bases outside the gene matches. This CDR3 is built from 14 residues. CDR1 is MDHEN, CDR2 SYDVKM, per germline. Written as DNA, the CDR3 is TGTGCCAGTCGGGACAGGGGGCGTTCCTACGAGCAGTACTTC. Residues: CASRDRGRSYEQYF.

This clone was counted ten times or more. This chain links TRBV20-1 with TRBJ2-1, with TRBD2 matching 11 bases. CDR3 length: 14 amino acids. Germline lookup yields CDR1 DFQATT and CDR2 SNEGSKA (reference sequence). V gave up 6 bases and J gave up 9 bases; unmatched junction bases: 10. CDR3 loop: CSASSGRAWAEQFF. The CDR3 coding sequence is TGCAGTGCAAGTAGCGGGAGGGCCTGGGCTGAGCAGTTCTTC.

This clone was seen more than once but under ten times. The chain recombines TRBV28 with TRBJ2-7, with D unclear. There are 14 residues in the CDR3. The V and J ends lost 3 bases and 8 bases respectively, with 17 bases between them. Germline V lookup: CDR1 MDHEN, CDR2 SYDVKM. CDR3 sequence reads: CASSFQVARYQQYF. The CDR3 DNA is TGTGCCAGCAGTTTTCAGGTGGCCCGTTACCAGCAGTACTTC.

Judged by abundance, this clone is medium-sized (0.01 to 0.1%). The chain employs TRBV28 and TRBJ2-7, with a tentative D call TRBD1 (6 bases). Trimming pared 10 bases from V and 0 bases from J, leaving 13 bases between. Germline V gives CDR1 MDHEN, CDR2 SYDVKM. The CDR3 contains 13 residues. The CDR3 reads CATIQGGSYEQYF. CDR3 sequence (DNA): TGTGCCACTATACAGGGTGGCTCCTACGAGCAGTACTTC. The full variable domain, with the rest looked up from reference TRBV28 and TRBJ2-7, is DVKVTQSSRYLVKRTGEKVFLECVQDMDHENMFWYRQDPGLGLRLIYFSYDVKMKEKGDIPEGYSVSREKKERFSLILESASTNQTSMYLCATIQGGSYEQYFGPGTRLTVT.

This clone is categorized as medium-sized. The chain joins TRBV6-1 to TRBJ2-1; TRBD1 or TRBD2 may be the D gene (6 bases each). Germline values: CDR1 MNHNS, CDR2 SASEGT. CDR3 size: 16 residues. V was trimmed by 0 bases and J by 8 bases, leaving 17 bases between them. CDR3: CASSEAPSGGPYEQFF. CDR3 DNA sequence: TGTGCCAGCAGTGAAGCCCCCTCCGGGGGCCCTTATGAGCAGTTCTTC.

The table lists this clone with many counts. CDR3 residues: CASSYHGGGQDNEKLFF. The DNA of the CDR3 is TGTGCCAGCAGTTACCACGGGGGGGGACAGGATAATGAAAAACTGTTTTTT. The chain recombines TRBV6-5 with TRBJ1-4; 8 bases line up with TRBD1. This CDR3 contains 17 residues. Germline V gene sequence: CDR1 MNHEY, CDR2 SVGAGI. The V and J ends lost 2 bases and 4 bases, in that order; junction bases with no gene match: 9.